The clone carrying this T cell receptor (beta chain) was observed at least ten times. Its antigen remains unidentified. The CDR3 is 22 amino acids. The V and J ends lost 2 bases and 1 base, in that order; junction bases with no gene match: 18. Germline CDR1 is MNHEY and CDR2 is SVGAGI. This record belongs to a study of blood T cells in healthy people across ages. Whole-study results and caveats: TCR beta diversity per million T cells fell roughly linearly with age. Researchers deemed the diversity estimates from one million T cells underestimates.

A sample-barcoded 5' primer and a J-beta primer mix were used in a second PCR of about 7 to 12 cycles. Each TCR beta cDNA got a 12-nucleotide random molecular identifier. Per sample, CDR3-containing paired-end reads numbered at least 2.5 million. Via MiXCR, TCRdb re-called the 5' RACE reads, giving one row per CDR3 protein. The sample shows 550,000 to 800,000 distinct CDR3 sequences, under 25% of them seen only once. Material: blood. The source of this sequence is a man aged 65 to 85 in good health. The J gene is TRBJ2-3, the V gene TRBV6-5, with 13 bases matching TRBD2. CDR3 bases: TGTGCCAGCAGTTACCCCCACGGACTAGCGGGAGATACGTGGATCGGCACAGATACGCAGTATTTT. Amino acid sequence: CASSYPHGLAGDTWIGTDTQYF.